Listed below are T cell receptor beta chains from one sample, sequenced in a study of cytomegalovirus exposure and HLA in healthy donors. Clones were read by immunoSEQ multiplex PCR, and TCRdb kept only the in-frame ones, dropping some. The sample yields some 250,000 clones, around 91% seen once. The sequenced sample consisted of PBMCs. The receptors were gathered from a woman younger than 30 in good health and CMV-seronegative. The CDR3 runs from the conserved cysteine through the conserved F or W. D genes are given only for firm matches. Some rows have no size entry. The others give once, few or many, or a class for an expanded clone.

.	TRBV9	TRBJ2-1	.	CASSVDRFNEQFF	TGTGCCAGCAGCGTAGACAGATTCAATGAGCAGTTCTTC
once	TRBV6-1	TRBJ2-5	.	CASSSVETQYF	TGTGCCTCCTCCTCGGTGGAGACCCAGTACTTC
.	TRBV6-5	TRBJ2-3	.	CASSYGYGGDPDTQYF	TGTGCCAGCAGTTACGGTTATGGAGGGGACCCAGATACGCAGTATTTT
.	TRBV5-6	TRBJ2-3	.	CASSLGGLPTDTQYF	TGTGCCAGCAGCCTTGGGGGACTCCCCACAGATACGCAGTATTTT
.	TRBV30	TRBJ1-2	.	CAGNRGGPYGYTF	TGTGCCGGAAATCGGGGAGGCCCTTATGGCTACACCTTC
.	TRBV12-1	TRBJ1-5	.	CASSREASGFTNQPQHF	TGTGCCAGCAGCCGAGAAGCGTCGGGGTTTACGAATCAGCCCCAGCATTTT
.	TRBV6-6	TRBJ1-1	.	CASSHRKTEAFF	TGTGCCAGCAGCCACAGGAAAACTGAAGCTTTCTTT
.	TRBV5-1	TRBJ1-1	.	CASSLVGGMGPEAFF	TGCGCCAGCAGCTTGGTGGGTGGTATGGGGCCTGAAGCTTTCTTT
.	TRBV7-2	TRBJ1-1	TRBD1	CASSNSGTGTEAFF	TGTGCCAGCAGCAATTCCGGGACAGGCACTGAAGCTTTCTTT
.	TRBV5-4	TRBJ2-7	TRBD2	CASSRIAGGLNEQYF	TGTGCCAGCAGCAGAATAGCGGGGGGGCTAAACGAGCAGTACTTC
.	TRBV27	TRBJ1-1	.	CASSLGGNTEAFF	TGTGCCAGCAGTCTAGGTGGGAACACTGAAGCTTTCTTT
.	TRBV19	TRBJ2-1	.	CASSIRGSYNEQFF	TGTGCCAGTAGTATCCGGGGCTCCTACAATGAGCAGTTCTTC
.	TRBV5-1	TRBJ2-3	TRBD2	CASSLGLAGTTDTQYF	TGCGCCAGCAGCTTAGGACTAGCGGGGACCACAGATACGCAGTATTTT
.	TRBV4-2	TRBJ2-3	TRBD2	CASSQVAGGRTDTQYF	TGTGCCAGCAGCCAAGTAGCGGGGGGGAGGACAGATACGCAGTATTTT
once	TRBV7-6	TRBJ2-3	.	CASSLVQRGTDTQYF	TGTGCCAGCAGCTTAGTACAGCGGGGCACAGATACGCAGTATTTT
.	TRBV5-8	TRBJ2-2	.	CASSHGHTTDTGELFF	TGTGCCAGCAGTCATGGACATACCACGGACACCGGGGAGCTGTTTTTT
.	TRBV25-1	TRBJ2-7	TRBD2	CASSELAGTYEQYF	TGTGCCAGCAGTGAACTAGCGGGGACCTACGAGCAGTACTTC
.	TRBV4-1	TRBJ2-2	TRBD1	CASSPRQGPNTGELFF	TGCGCCAGCAGCCCACGACAGGGGCCTAACACCGGGGAGCTGTTTTTT
.	TRBV5-4	TRBJ1-4	.	CASSLTGPFEKLFF	TGTGCCAGCAGCCTCACCGGTCCCTTTGAAAAACTGTTTTTT
.	TRBV6-5	TRBJ1-6	TRBD1	CASSYVQGRSHSPLHF	TGTGCCAGCAGTTACGTACAGGGGAGGAGTCATTCACCCCTCCACTTT
.	TRBV7-9	TRBJ2-3	TRBD2	CASSAAGTRLTDTQYF	TGTGCCAGCAGTGCGGCCGGGACTAGGCTCACAGATACGCAGTATTTT
.	TRBV7-3	TRBJ1-5	.	CASSPDAGQPQHF	TGTGCCAGCAGCCCCGACGCGGGTCAGCCCCAGCATTTT
.	TRBV6-5	TRBJ2-7	TRBD1	CASSPGTGVSYEQYF	TGTGCCAGCAGTCCCGGGACAGGGGTTTCCTACGAGCAGTACTTC
.	TRBV10-3	TRBJ2-1	TRBD2	CAINQRSSGGSYNEQFF	TGTGCCATTAATCAGCGGTCCAGCGGGGGCTCCTACAATGAGCAGTTCTTC
.	TRBV27	TRBJ2-3	TRBD1	CASSLGQSTDTQYF	TGTGCCAGCAGTTTGGGACAGAGCACAGATACGCAGTATTTT
.	TRBV15	TRBJ2-1	.	CATRGAGYNEQFF	TGTGCCACCAGAGGGGCCGGGTACAATGAGCAGTTCTTC
.	TRBV28	TRBJ2-1	TRBD1	CASRLQQGGDEQFF	TGTGCCAGCAGATTGCAACAGGGGGGCGATGAGCAGTTCTTC
.	TRBV27	TRBJ1-1	.	CASSFTGNTEAFF	TGTGCCAGCAGTTTTACAGGCAACACTGAAGCTTTCTTT
.	TRBV11-3	TRBJ2-1	.	CASSLGSVYNEQFF	TGTGCCAGCAGCTTAGGTTCAGTCTACAATGAGCAGTTCTTC
.	TRBV28	TRBJ1-1	.	CASSFGGRGTEAFF	TGTGCCAGCAGTTTCGGCGGGAGGGGCACTGAAGCTTTCTTT
.	TRBV11-3	TRBJ2-1	.	CASSLEAGLQFF	TGTGCCAGCAGCTTAGAGGCGGGACTTCAGTTCTTC
.	TRBV7-6	TRBJ2-7	.	CASSLGRGYEQYF	TGTGCCAGCAGCTTAGGTAGGGGGTACGAGCAGTACTTC
.	TRBV5-1	TRBJ1-1	.	CASRAENTEAFF	TGCGCCAGCAGGGCGGAGAACACTGAAGCTTTCTTT
.	TRBV9	TRBJ2-5	TRBD2	CASSVFSGGSETQYF	TGTGCCAGCAGCGTCTTTAGCGGGGGGTCGGAGACCCAGTACTTC
.	TRBV30	TRBJ2-5	.	CAWSVELRETQYF	TGTGCCTGGAGTGTGGAGCTCCGAGAGACCCAGTACTTC